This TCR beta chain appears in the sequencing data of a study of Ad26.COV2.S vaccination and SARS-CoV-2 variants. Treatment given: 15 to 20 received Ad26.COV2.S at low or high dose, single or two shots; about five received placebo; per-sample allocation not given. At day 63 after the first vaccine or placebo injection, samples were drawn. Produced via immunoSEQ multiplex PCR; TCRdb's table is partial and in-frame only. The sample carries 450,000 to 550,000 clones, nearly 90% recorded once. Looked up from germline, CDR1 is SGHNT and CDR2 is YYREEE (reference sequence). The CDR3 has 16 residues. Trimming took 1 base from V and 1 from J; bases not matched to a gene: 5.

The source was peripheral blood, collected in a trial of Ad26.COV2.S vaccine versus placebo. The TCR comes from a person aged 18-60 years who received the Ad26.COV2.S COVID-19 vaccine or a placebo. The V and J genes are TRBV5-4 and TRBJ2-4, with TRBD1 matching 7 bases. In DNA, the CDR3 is TGTGCCAGCAGCTTGAGGACAGGCCTGGCCAAAAACATTCAGTACTTC. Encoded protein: CASSLRTGLAKNIQYF.